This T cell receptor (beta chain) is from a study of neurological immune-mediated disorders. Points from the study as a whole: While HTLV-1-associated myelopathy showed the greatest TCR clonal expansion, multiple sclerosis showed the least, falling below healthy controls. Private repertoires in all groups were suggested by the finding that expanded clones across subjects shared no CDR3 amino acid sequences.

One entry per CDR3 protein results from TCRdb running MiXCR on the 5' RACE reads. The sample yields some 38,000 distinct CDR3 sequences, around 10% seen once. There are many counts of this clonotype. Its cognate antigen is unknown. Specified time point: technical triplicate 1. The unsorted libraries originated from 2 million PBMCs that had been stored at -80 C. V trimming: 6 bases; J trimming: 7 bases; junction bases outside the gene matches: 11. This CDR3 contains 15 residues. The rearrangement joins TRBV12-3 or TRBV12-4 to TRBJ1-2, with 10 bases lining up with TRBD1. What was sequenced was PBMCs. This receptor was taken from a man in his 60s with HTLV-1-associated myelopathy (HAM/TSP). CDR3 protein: CASRTGTGAYGGYTF. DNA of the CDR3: TGTGCCAGCAGAACCGGGACAGGGGCGTATGGTGGCTACACCTTC.